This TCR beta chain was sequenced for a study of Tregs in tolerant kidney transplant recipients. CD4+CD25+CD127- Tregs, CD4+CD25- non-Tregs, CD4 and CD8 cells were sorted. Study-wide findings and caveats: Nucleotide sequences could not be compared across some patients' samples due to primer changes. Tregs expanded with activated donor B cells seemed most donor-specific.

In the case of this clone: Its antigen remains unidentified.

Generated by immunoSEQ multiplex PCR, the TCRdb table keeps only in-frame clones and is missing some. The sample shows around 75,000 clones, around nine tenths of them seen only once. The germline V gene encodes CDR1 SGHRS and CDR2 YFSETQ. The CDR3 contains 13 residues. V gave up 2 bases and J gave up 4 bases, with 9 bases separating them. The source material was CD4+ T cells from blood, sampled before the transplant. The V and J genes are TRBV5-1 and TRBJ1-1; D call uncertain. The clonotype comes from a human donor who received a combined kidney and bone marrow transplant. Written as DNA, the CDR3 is TGCGCCAGCAGCTTCAACAGCCTCACTGAAGCTTTCTTT. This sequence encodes CASSFNSLTEAFF.